This T cell receptor beta chain was observed in a study of T cell responses to AZD1222 COVID-19 vaccine (dated by TCRdb to the early 2020s). At the level of the whole study: A total of 233 trial participants underwent TCR sequencing, of whom about 200 had received two doses of AZD1222 and some 25 had received two doses of the MenACWY control vaccine. Trial participants were enrolled by age into subgroups of 18-55, 56-69 and 70-plus years, and around 140, 26 and 57 TCR-sequenced participants, respectively, were included in these subgroups.

From cysteine to phenylalanine, the CDR3 is 12 amino acids long. The retained sequence is limited to the CDR3, 36 bases, with the frame set at the first base. The germline V gene sets CDR1 to KGHSH and CDR2 to LQKENI. V and J are truncated by 0 bases and 7 bases respectively, leaving an intervening sequence of 6 bases. Points the paper makes about the study in general: Participants were mostly white British, with more females than males. The authors suggested clonal diversity may have been underestimated. Because no samples from the day 14 peak response were available, repertoires could be characterized only after the peak T cell response. After two AZD1222 doses, spike-specific TCR breadth and depth were significantly higher than at day 0 and than in MenACWY recipients. Conclusions about previously exposed vaccinees were limited because only a handful of AZD1222 recipients were SARS-CoV-2 seropositive at baseline. The whole spike protein was spanned by vaccine-associated CD4 TCRs, and dominant responses were seen in regions 160-218 and 743-854. Reportedly, close to half of the unique spike-specific TCRs recognized epitopes lying outside the regions that are mutated in the B.1.351 and B.1.1.7 variants. The 56-69-year group was small, and its depth increase did not reach significance, likely because of low power.

The CDR3 regions of human TCRbeta chains were analyzed by immunosequencing. The original methods were these. TCRs in the repertoires were compared against a reference library of SARS-CoV-2-specific TCRs that had been generated with the MIRA antigen-specificity platform. Breadth was defined as the fraction of unique TCRs that were SARS-CoV-2-associated. Depth was defined as the fraction of total T cells that were SARS-CoV-2-associated. Using the MIRA data, each spike-specific TCR was mapped to the spike region that the TCR reacts to and placed in a CD4 or CD8 class. Log10-transformed breadth and depth values were compared by one-way ANOVA with Sidak's multiple comparisons tests. TCRdb mirrors the immuneACCESS table, restricted to in-frame sequences. Some clones are absent from its copies; in checked studies, under half trace to an unresolved V gene, and the reason for the others is unknown. D and trimming come from the DNA, and the V and J calls and clone size come from that table. The sample data list about 110,000 clones, and roughly 85% of these were observed just once. Roughly 5% of the sample is held by the ten biggest clonotypes.

The time point tag for this specimen amounts to: about 28 days (+/-7) after the second vaccine dose. AZD1222 recipients whose second dose came at about 4 weeks and those whose second dose came at about 12 weeks were combined into one group, since spike-specific TCR depth and breadth did not differ between the two schedules. Vaccinee samples came from UK trials COV001 and COV002, including a single-blind randomized controlled phase 2/3 trial of AZD1222 (ChAdOx1 nCoV-19) in healthy adults. For TCRbeta chain sequencing, PBMC samples from trial participants were taken at day 0 and at day 28 after the second dose. Comment on this clone: Its cognate antigen has yet to be identified. The input lacks base qualities; no much larger clone sits a single base away.

The receptor was derived from an adult who received the AZD1222 COVID-19 vaccine. The V and J segments used are TRBV18 and TRBJ1-1; the D segment cannot be called with confidence. The sequences come from peripheral blood, collected 28 days after the second AZD1222 dose. The CDR3 here reads CASSPPAGEAFF. The DNA sequence follows: TGTGCCAGCTCACCACCGGCCGGTGAAGCTTTCTTT. The CDR3, completed at both ends by the reference TRBV18 and TRBJ1-1 genes, gives the full variable domain NAGVMQNPRHLVRRRGQEARLRCSPMKGHSHVYWYRQLPEEGLKFMVYLQKENIIDESGMPKERFSAEFPKEGPSILRIQQVVRGDSAAYFCASSPPAGEAFFGQGTRLTVV.